These T cell receptor beta chains were read from a single sample in a study of early T cells in non-severe SARS-CoV-2 infection. Via MiXCR, TCRdb re-called the 5' RACE reads, giving one row per CDR3 protein. Of tens of thousands of distinct CDR3 sequences in the sample, 5.5% to 6.5% were seen once. The material sequenced was whole blood. The receptors come from an adult who was a healthcare worker with PCR-confirmed SARS-CoV-2 infection or an uninfected control (not recorded which). The conserved cysteine and the conserved F or W are not part of the CDR3 here. A D gene is named only where the DNA matches it firmly. Not every row has a clone size; where given, it reads once, few, many or a size class.

j_call: TRBJ2-2; v_call: TRBV6-6; d_call: TRBD2; clone_size: .; cdr3_aa: ASSWGGGELF
j_call: TRBJ2-3; v_call: TRBV30; d_call: .; clone_size: many; cdr3_aa: AWSPLTDTQY
j_call: TRBJ2-7; v_call: TRBV12-3/TRBV12-4; d_call: .; clone_size: many; cdr3_aa: ASSLRGRGAHEQY
j_call: TRBJ1-5; v_call: TRBV12-3/TRBV12-4; d_call: .; clone_size: many; cdr3_aa: ASSYSGPSNQPQH
j_call: TRBJ2-3; v_call: TRBV19; d_call: .; clone_size: many; cdr3_aa: ASRSRRSDTQY
j_call: TRBJ1-1; v_call: TRBV15; d_call: .; clone_size: many; cdr3_aa: ATSEVNTEAF
j_call: TRBJ1-2; v_call: TRBV5-1; d_call: TRBD1; clone_size: few; cdr3_aa: ASSPDRGVYGYT
j_call: TRBJ1-1; v_call: TRBV5-6; d_call: .; clone_size: many; cdr3_aa: ASSLLGKMNTEAF
j_call: TRBJ2-1; v_call: TRBV7-6; d_call: TRBD2; clone_size: many; cdr3_aa: ASRPSGGTYNEQF
j_call: TRBJ2-2; v_call: TRBV6-2/TRBV6-3; d_call: .; clone_size: .; cdr3_aa: ASSYPLAGVNTGELF
j_call: TRBJ2-3; v_call: TRBV30; d_call: TRBD2; clone_size: .; cdr3_aa: AWSVSGSTDTQY
j_call: TRBJ2-3; v_call: TRBV9; d_call: .; clone_size: many; cdr3_aa: ASSVVGETQY
j_call: TRBJ1-1; v_call: TRBV7-2; d_call: .; clone_size: .; cdr3_aa: ASSVNTEAF
j_call: TRBJ2-7; v_call: TRBV4-1; d_call: TRBD2; clone_size: few; cdr3_aa: ASSRGLAGGSSYEQY
j_call: TRBJ1-1; v_call: TRBV7-2; d_call: .; clone_size: many; cdr3_aa: ASSSPDSKNTEAF
j_call: TRBJ1-1; v_call: TRBV12-3/TRBV12-4; d_call: .; clone_size: many; cdr3_aa: ASSITIPEAF
j_call: TRBJ1-5; v_call: TRBV6-5; d_call: .; clone_size: many; cdr3_aa: ASSYSSYQPQH
j_call: TRBJ2-7; v_call: TRBV6-5; d_call: .; clone_size: many; cdr3_aa: ASSYGQGKIHEQY
j_call: TRBJ2-3; v_call: TRBV6-6; d_call: .; clone_size: many; cdr3_aa: ASKTGYSSTDTQY
j_call: TRBJ1-5; v_call: TRBV27; d_call: .; clone_size: .; cdr3_aa: ATHQPQH
j_call: TRBJ2-3; v_call: TRBV11-3; d_call: TRBD2; clone_size: many; cdr3_aa: ASSLEGRASGTLSTDTQY
j_call: TRBJ2-3; v_call: TRBV21-1; d_call: .; clone_size: many; cdr3_aa: ASSFISDRTKGTGRVTQY
j_call: TRBJ2-1; v_call: TRBV7-2; d_call: .; clone_size: many; cdr3_aa: ASSLKAGVHEQF
j_call: TRBJ1-2; v_call: TRBV24-1; d_call: TRBD1; clone_size: many; cdr3_aa: ATSDKTGGDYGYT
j_call: TRBJ1-1; v_call: TRBV12-3/TRBV12-4; d_call: .; clone_size: .; cdr3_aa: ASSLGSPNTEAF
j_call: TRBJ2-2; v_call: TRBV5-6; d_call: .; clone_size: many; cdr3_aa: ASSSQRSAEGLF
j_call: TRBJ2-7; v_call: TRBV19; d_call: TRBD1; clone_size: few; cdr3_aa: ASSSIPRQGREQY
j_call: TRBJ2-3; v_call: TRBV7-9; d_call: TRBD2; clone_size: many; cdr3_aa: ASSLTSGVALGADTQY
j_call: TRBJ1-2; v_call: TRBV18; d_call: .; clone_size: many; cdr3_aa: ASSPTPSEYGYT
j_call: TRBJ2-1; v_call: TRBV29-1; d_call: .; clone_size: many; cdr3_aa: SVEALGRGQSYNEQF